This T cell receptor beta chain was captured in a study of T cell repertoires in aging, cancer and after chemotherapy. Study-wide points: Age-matched healthy donors had significantly more diverse, less clonal blood TCR repertoires than untreated cancer patients. In each cancer cohort, median generation probability increased across chemotherapy, suggesting thymic output rebounded.

The CDR3 is made up of 12 amino acids. CDR1 is SEHNR and CDR2 is FQNEAQ in the germline V gene (reference sequence). V lost 3 bases to trimming and J lost 7 bases, with 7 bases between them. With regard to this clonotype: No antigen is known for it. A much bigger clone sits one base away, suggesting this may be a read error. This is likely a read error, given that the CDR3 carries no conserved phenylalanine or tryptophan at its end.

A mixed TRB-A/B primer pool amplified rearranged TRB by multiplex touch-down PCR. TCRdb re-derived calls from the multiplex PCR reads in MiXCR, one entry per CDR3 protein. Counted here are approximately 2,900 distinct CDR3 sequences, about a fifth occurring once; the ten biggest clones make up about 50%. Peripheral blood genomic DNA, not sorted cells or RNA, was the template. The sequence derives from a human donor with a solid tumor. V gene TRBV7-9 combines with J gene TRBJ2-1, with no clear D. Sequenced sample: blood. The CDR3 sequence is CASSFAQNEQFL. The CDR3 coding sequence is TGTGCCAGCAGCTTCGCACAAAATGAGCAGTTCCTC.